One and the same sample provided the 27 T cell receptor beta chains below, sequenced in a study of CD8 T cells in Susac syndrome. RNA was extracted with the RNeasy kit, and a quantity of roughly 0.5 to 1 ug was reverse transcribed using random hexamers. TCRdb reprocessed the immunoSEQ multiplex PCR reads via MiXCR and lists one record per CDR3 protein. This table has fewer than 140,000 distinct CDR3 sequences, roughly 95% appearing once. The sequenced sample consisted of CD8+ T cells from PBMCs. The source is a human donor with Susac syndrome.

V is TRBV15 and J is TRBJ2-2; D remains ambiguous. In germline, CDR1 is LNHNV, CDR2 YYDKDF (reference sequence). V was clipped by 6 bases and J by 7 bases, with 9 bases between them. This CDR3 has 12 amino acids. CDR3 bases: TGTGCCACCAGTTCATCCAGCGGGGAGCTGTTTTTT. Its translation is CATSSSSGELFF.

The chain is built from TRBV3-1 and TRBJ2-1; 11 positions agree with TRBD2. Per germline, CDR1 LGHDT and CDR2 YNNKEL (reference sequence). The ends lost 4 bases at V and 6 bases at J; junction bases unmatched: 8. CDR3 size: 16 residues. The CDR3 sequence is CASSPYTSGGPNEQFF. The CDR3 DNA is TGTGCCAGCAGCCCTTATACTAGCGGGGGCCCCAATGAGCAGTTCTTC.

This chain connects TRBV20-1 to TRBJ1-5; D remains ambiguous. CDR1 and CDR2 from the germline V gene are DFQATT and SNEGSKA (reference sequence). The CDR3 runs 14 residues. Trimming removed 2 bases from V and 0 bases from J, with 8 bases in between. The DNA of the CDR3 is TGCAGTGCTAGACTGGGGAATAGCAATCAGCCCCAGCATTTT. Translation gives CSARLGNSNQPQHF.

V usage is TRBV12-3 or TRBV12-4 and J usage is TRBJ2-7; D is ambiguous. This CDR3 comprises 14 residues. The V end was cut by 7 bases, the J end by 5 bases, with 18 bases between. The CDR3 protein is CASTFSGPGDEQYF. DNA for the CDR3: TGTGCCAGCACCTTTTCCGGGCCGGGCGACGAGCAGTACTTC.

This chain links TRBV19 with TRBJ1-1; unclear D gene. Trimming took 1 base from V and 4 from J, leaving 7 bases between them. The germline gives CDR1 LNHDA, CDR2 SQIVND (reference sequence). This CDR3 comprises 13 residues. The CDR3 reads CASSIGPSTEAFF. The DNA for the CDR3 is TGTGCCAGTAGTATAGGACCGAGCACTGAAGCTTTCTTT.

This clonotype was seen once. The chain carries TRBV5-1 and TRBJ1-2, with D perhaps TRBD1 (5 bases). CDR1 is SGHRS and CDR2 is YFSETQ in the germline V gene. The V and J ends lost 0 bases and 3 bases respectively, with 9 bases between them. The CDR3 is 14 amino acids. This CDR3 is CASSLARADYGYTF. The CDR3 bases are TGCGCCAGCAGCTTGGCCAGGGCAGACTATGGCTACACCTTC.

This clonotype turned up a few times. The V gene is TRBV9, the J gene TRBJ2-5, with TRBD2 as a possible D gene (5 bases). Trimming left V 0 bases short and J 0 bases short, with 6 bases between. The germline gives CDR1 SGDLS, CDR2 YYNGEE. The CDR3 is made up of 14 amino acids. CDR3 sequence: CASSVAGYQETQYF. In DNA form, the CDR3 reads TGTGCCAGCAGCGTAGCGGGGTACCAAGAGACCCAGTACTTC.

The CDR3 sequence: CASSLDRDYGYTF. The CDR3 DNA reads as TGTGCCAGCAGTTTGGACAGGGACTATGGCTACACCTTC. The J gene is TRBJ1-2, the V gene TRBV12-3 or TRBV12-4; TRBD1 agrees at 8 bases. The CDR3 has 13 amino acids. The J segment lost 3 bases and the V segment lost 3 bases, leaving 0 bases of the junction unmatched.

The chain has TRBV7-9 and TRBJ2-1; D is tentatively TRBD1 or TRBD2 (5 bases each). The CDR3 is made up of 14 amino acids. Germline loops: CDR1 SEHNR, CDR2 FQNEAQ (reference sequence). CDR3 loop: CAHPLGDLNNEQFF. DNA for the CDR3: TGTGCACACCCGTTGGGGGACCTTAACAATGAGCAGTTCTTC.

V usage is TRBV20-1 and J usage is TRBJ1-1, with D possibly being TRBD1 (5 bases). Germline loops: CDR1 DFQATT, CDR2 SNEGSKA (reference sequence). V was clipped by 0 bases and J by 1 base, with 9 bases between them. The CDR3 covers 14 residues. CDR3 sequence reads: CSARDGTGNTEAFF. CDR3 in DNA: TGCAGTGCTAGAGATGGAACAGGGAACACTGAAGCTTTCTTT.

The CDR3, as DNA: TGCAGTGCTAGCCGGAGGTCTCAAGCCGAGCAGTACTTC. Encoded protein: CSASRRSQAEQYF. The genes are TRBV20-1 and TRBJ2-7; D possibly corresponds to TRBD2 (5 bases). The CDR3 extends over 13 amino acids. Germline CDR1 reads DFQATT; CDR2 reads SNEGSKA (reference sequence). V shed 3 bases and J shed 6 bases, with 15 bases lying between them.

V is TRBV7-9 and J is TRBJ2-1; D perhaps matches TRBD1 (5 bases). This CDR3 is built from 15 residues. Looked up from germline, CDR1 is SEHNR and CDR2 is FQNEAQ (reference sequence). Trimming pared 1 base from V and 4 bases from J, leaving 11 bases between. For the CDR3, the DNA is TGTGCCAGCAGCTTAGTCCAGGGAACTTACAATGAGCAGTTCTTC. It specifies CASSLVQGTYNEQFF.

This clonotype occurred once. The chain combines TRBV29-1 with TRBJ2-1; 16 positions match TRBD2. This CDR3 region has 16 residues. Per germline, CDR1 SQVTM and CDR2 ANQGSEA. The trim removed 6 bases at V and 5 bases at J, leaving 7 bases unmatched. The CDR3 region is CSVSGTSGGAHNEQFF. Written as DNA, the CDR3 is TGCAGCGTGTCCGGGACTAGCGGGGGGGCCCACAATGAGCAGTTCTTC.

The V call is TRBV20-1, the J call TRBJ2-5; D possibly corresponds to TRBD2 (5 bases). V shed 2 bases and J shed 11 bases, with 18 bases lying between them. Germline V gives CDR1 DFQATT, CDR2 SNEGSKA (reference sequence). This CDR3 contains 13 residues. The CDR3 loop reads CSARPPEGWTQYF. The DNA for the CDR3 is TGCAGTGCTAGACCCCCTGAGGGATGGACGCAGTACTTC.

V and J are TRBV29-1 and TRBJ1-1; D possibly corresponds to TRBD1 (6 bases). CDR3 size: 13 residues. CDR1 is SQVTM and CDR2 is ANQGSEA in the germline V gene. Trimming took off 5 bases at V and 1 base at J, with 11 bases between the two ends. CDR3 in DNA: TGCAGCGTTACCTGGACAGCGAACACTGAAGCTTTCTTT. Translating it yields CSVTWTANTEAFF.

J is TRBJ2-1 and V is TRBV29-1, with TRBD1 matching over 8 bases. This CDR3 spans 14 amino acids. Trimming at V came to 3 bases and at J to 4 bases, leaving 5 bases not matched to a gene. Germline V lookup: CDR1 SQVTM, CDR2 ANQGSEA. This CDR3 reads CSVDVRGPYNEQFF. CDR3 DNA sequence: TGCAGCGTTGATGTCAGGGGGCCTTACAATGAGCAGTTCTTC.

In its sample, this clonotype was seen a few times. V gene TRBV6-2 or TRBV6-3 combines with J gene TRBJ2-4; D call uncertain. CDR1 is MNHEY, CDR2 SVGEGT, per germline. CDR3 length: 18 residues. With 2 bases removed from V and 0 bases from J, the gap between germline ends came to 17 bases. CDR3 sequence (DNA): TGTGCCAGCAGTTACCGGGTAGGGCAGGCCTTAGCCAAAAACATTCAGTACTTC. Protein: CASSYRVGQALAKNIQYF.

The J gene is TRBJ2-7, the V gene TRBV5-6; unclear D gene. The CDR3 has 15 amino acids. CDR1 is SGHDT, CDR2 YYEEEE, per germline. V lost 0 bases and J 0 bases, leaving 10 bases between the germline ends. The CDR3 DNA reads as TGTGCCAGCAGCTTGGACGGAGCCCCCTCCTACGAGCAGTACTTC. It is translated as CASSLDGAPSYEQYF.

The chain couples TRBV13 to TRBJ2-3, with D possibly called TRBD1 or TRBD2 (5 bases each). Trimming stripped 0 bases from V and 4 bases from J, with 11 bases between. Germline CDR1 and CDR2: PRHDT and FYEKMQ (reference sequence). The CDR3 length is 15 residues. CDR3 region: CASSLGRGDPDTQYF. As DNA, the CDR3 is TGTGCCAGCAGCTTAGGAAGAGGGGACCCAGATACGCAGTATTTT.

The CDR3 DNA is TGTGCCAGCAGCCTCATCCCTTGGAGCAATCAGCCCCAGCATTTT. This translates into CASSLIPWSNQPQHF. V is TRBV3-1 and J is TRBJ1-5, with no clear D. V was clipped by 4 bases and J by 1 base, with 11 bases between them. The CDR3 length is 15 residues. CDR1 LGHDT and CDR2 YNNKEL come from the germline V gene (reference sequence).

In its sample, this clonotype was seen once. The gene calls are TRBV7-9 and TRBJ1-5, with D possibly TRBD1 on 5 matching bases. The CDR3 totals 15 residues. CDR1 SEHNR and CDR2 FQNEAQ come from the germline V gene (reference sequence). The V and J ends lost 5 bases and 1 base respectively, with 12 bases between them. DNA for the CDR3: TGTGCCAGCAGCAAAGCAGGGACCAGCAATCAGCCCCAGCATTTT. Its protein product is CASSKAGTSNQPQHF.

V and J are TRBV20-1 and TRBJ2-5; 10 nucleotides agree with TRBD1. This CDR3 region has 15 residues. The V and J ends lost 3 bases and 5 bases, in that order; junction bases with no gene match: 9. Germline CDR1 is DFQATT and CDR2 is SNEGSKA (reference sequence). The CDR3 coding sequence is TGCAGTGCTAGGCCCCGGGACAGGGGTTCCGAGACCCAGTACTTC. It translates to CSARPRDRGSETQYF.

This chain joins TRBV15 and TRBJ2-1; D might be TRBD1 or TRBD2, each matching 6 bases. Per germline, CDR1 LNHNV and CDR2 YYDKDF (reference sequence). V was cut by 3 bases and J by 4 bases, with 16 bases left in between. The CDR3 consists of 16 residues. CDR3: CATSSRPGGSYNEQFF. The CDR3 DNA reads TGTGCCACCAGCAGCCGCCCCGGGGGCTCTTACAATGAGCAGTTCTTC.

CDR3 nucleotide sequence: TGCAGCGTGGAAAGGGAGAGAAACTATGGCTACACCTTC. The encoded protein is CSVERERNYGYTF. The chain joins TRBV29-1 to TRBJ1-2; D is unresolved. This CDR3 spans 13 amino acids. Per germline, CDR1 SQVTM and CDR2 ANQGSEA. V was shortened by 6 bases and J by 2 bases, with 13 bases between the two germline ends.

The gene calls are TRBV13 and TRBJ2-4; 10 bases line up with TRBD1. The V segment lost 5 bases and the J segment 3 bases; nucleotides outside the gene matches: 7. The CDR3 extends over 16 amino acids. CDR1 is PRHDT, CDR2 FYEKMQ, per germline (reference sequence). The CDR3 DNA reads as TGTGCCAGCAGCGACAGGGGGCCTTCGGGCAAAAACATTCAGTACTTC. This encodes CASSDRGPSGKNIQYF. Filled out from reference TRBV13 and TRBJ2-4, the complete variable domain reads AAGVIQSPRHLIKEKRETATLKCYPIPRHDTVYWYQQGPGQDPQFLISFYEKMQSDKGSIPDRFSAQQFSDYHSELNMSSLELGDSALYFCASSDRGPSGKNIQYFGAGTRLSVL.

CDR3 nucleotides: TGTGCCAGCAGCCCCTGGGGGGGCTTCAAGGCGAATCAGCCCCAGCATTTT. Protein product: CASSPWGGFKANQPQHF. The chain recombines TRBV7-2 with TRBJ1-5; D is possibly TRBD1 (6 bases). V lost 5 bases and J lost 4, with 21 bases in between. Germline V lookup: CDR1 SGHTA, CDR2 FQGNSA. CDR3 length equals 17 residues.

The V call is TRBV10-2, the J call TRBJ1-5; TRBD1 matches 9 bases. Per the germline V gene, CDR1 is WSHSY and CDR2 is SAAADI. V dropped 6 bases and J dropped 6; count of bases not matched to a gene: 6. This CDR3 region has 14 residues. CDR3 residues: CASRPGTGPQPQHF. The CDR3 DNA follows: TGCGCCAGCAGACCCGGGACAGGGCCTCAGCCCCAGCATTTT.